Presented here are 7 T cell receptor beta chains from one specimen sequenced in a study of blood T cell repertoires in COVID-19 (dated by TCRdb to 2019 to 2021). Preparation of the library involved the immunoSEQ multiplex PCR assay. In its TCRdb copy, this immuneACCESS table keeps in-frame sequences only and misses some clones. Where compared with another copy, unresolved V genes explain less than half of these, and the others have no known cause. Here the sample has over 300,000 clones; approximately 90% occur a single time. The top ten clonotypes cover approximately 8.8% of the sample. Sequencing was done on a sample of PBMCs or T cells enriched from blood (not recorded which). The receptors derive from a woman aged 35 to 49 who had recovered from COVID-19.

V gene TRBV18 combines with J gene TRBJ2-7, with D possibly being TRBD2 (6 bases). Germline V gives CDR1 KGHSH, CDR2 LQKENI. V shed 4 bases and J shed 3 bases, with 13 bases lying between them. The CDR3 loop spans 14 amino acids. The CDR3 sequence is CASSQGTQNYEQYF. Written as DNA, the CDR3 is TGTGCCAGCTCACAGGGGACTCAGAACTACGAGCAGTACTTC.

The V and J genes are TRBV7-6 and TRBJ2-3; 8 positions agree with TRBD2. Trimming removed 5 bases from V and 9 bases from J; junction bases left unmatched: 7. CDR1 and CDR2 (germline): SGHVS, FNYEAQ. The CDR3 contains 13 residues. The CDR3 reads CASSAGGGATQYF. The CDR3 region has the DNA TGTGCCAGCAGCGCGGGGGGCGGCGCAACGCAGTATTTT.

This chain connects TRBV5-4 to TRBJ2-3; 11 bases match TRBD2. CDR3 length equals 17 residues. With V trimmed by 4 bases and J by 0 bases, 7 bases remained unmatched. Germline CDR1 is SGHNT and CDR2 is YYREEE (reference sequence). Written as DNA, the CDR3 is TGTGCCAGCAGCCTCAGACTAGCGGGGCGTAGCACAGATACGCAGTATTTT. Translated, it gives CASSLRLAGRSTDTQYF.

This chain connects TRBV15 to TRBJ1-5; 8 bases agree with TRBD1. CDR3 length equals 15 residues. The germline CDR1 and CDR2 sequences are LNHNV and YYDKDF (reference sequence). Unmatched junction bases numbered 3, after V lost 2 bases and J lost 3 bases. CDR3 bases: TGTGCCACCAGCAGACAGGGGGCGAACAATCAGCCCCAGCATTTT. This sequence encodes CATSRQGANNQPQHF.

The DNA of the CDR3 is TGTGCCAGCAGTTCCCCCGGGGGGCCCCAACTTTTTCAGTACTTC. This codes for CASSSPGGPQLFQYF. The chain links TRBV28 to TRBJ2-4, with D possibly TRBD2 on 7 matching bases. Germline lookup yields CDR1 MDHEN and CDR2 SYDVKM. Trimming pared 4 bases from V and 11 bases from J, leaving 21 bases between. This CDR3 has 15 residues.

The J gene is TRBJ2-7, the V gene TRBV11-3; 11 nucleotides match TRBD1. Germline V gene data show CDR1 as SGHNT and CDR2 as YENEEA. Losses at the gene ends were 5 bases for V and 1 base for J; bases not matched to a gene: 7. The CDR3 has 16 amino acids. The CDR3 DNA follows: TGTGCCAGCAGCCCCAAGGACAGGGGGCTTTCCTACGAGCAGTACTTC. This sequence encodes CASSPKDRGLSYEQYF.

The J gene is TRBJ2-7, the V gene TRBV6-1; tentative D call: TRBD2 (6 bases). Germline CDR1 and CDR2: MNHNS and SASEGT. The CDR3 is made up of 16 amino acids. Trimming pared 2 bases from V and 1 base from J, leaving 15 bases between. CDR3 in DNA: TGTGCCAGCAGTGAAAAAAGGGGACTGGAGTCCTACGAGCAGTACTTC. This codes for CASSEKRGLESYEQYF.